The 20 T cell receptor beta chains below were found in one sample sequenced in a study of cytomegalovirus exposure and HLA in healthy donors. The PCR had 60 Vbeta and 13 Jbeta primers. Repertoires were generated with immunoSEQ multiplex PCR, while TCRdb's copy carries only in-frame clones and drops some. The data show 200,000 or so clones, roughly 80% seen once. Sequencing used PBMCs. The receptors originated from a male donor in good health and CMV-seronegative.

This chain links TRBV5-1 with TRBJ2-3; TRBD1 is a possible D gene (6 bases). Germline CDR1 is SGHRS and CDR2 is YFSETQ. Trimming took off 2 bases at V and 2 bases at J, with 15 bases between the two ends. CDR3 size: 16 residues. CDR3 sequence (DNA): TGCGCCAGCAGCTTCAGGGGTGGTTTTACCACAGATACGCAGTATTTT. This encodes CASSFRGGFTTDTQYF.

The J gene is TRBJ2-7, the V gene TRBV28; D may be TRBD2 (6 bases). V lost 5 bases and J lost 3, with 14 bases in between. Germline assignment: CDR1 MDHEN and CDR2 SYDVKM. This CDR3 is built from 14 residues. CDR3 protein: CASSPPGELYEQYF. In nucleotides, the CDR3 is TGTGCCAGCAGTCCCCCGGGGGAACTCTACGAGCAGTACTTC.

V is TRBV4-1 and J is TRBJ2-7; D perhaps matches TRBD1 (6 bases). The CDR3 sequence is 14 residues long. The germline V gene has CDR1 MGHRA and CDR2 YSYEKL. Trimming removed 0 bases from V and 6 bases from J, with 12 bases in between. CDR3 residues: CASSQETGIPEQYF. CDR3 sequence (DNA): TGCGCCAGCAGCCAAGAGACAGGCATCCCCGAGCAGTACTTC.

The gene calls are TRBV15 and TRBJ2-7; the D gene is possibly TRBD1 (6 bases). The germline gives CDR1 LNHNV, CDR2 YYDKDF (reference sequence). The CDR3 is 14 amino acids. The V gene lost 1 base and the J gene lost 0 bases, with 7 bases spanning the gap. CDR3 coding DNA: TGTGCCACCAGCAGAGTACAGGGCTCCTACGAGCAGTACTTC. Amino acids: CATSRVQGSYEQYF.

This clone was picked up one time. The J gene is TRBJ2-3, the V gene TRBV27, with no clear D. The CDR3 is 15 amino acids. Trimming stripped 5 bases from V and 3 bases from J, with 15 bases between. The germline V gene has CDR1 MNHEY and CDR2 SMNVEV (reference sequence). As DNA, the CDR3 is TGTGCCAGCAGTACCCGGCGGCTCTCGACAGATACGCAGTATTTT. Translation gives CASSTRRLSTDTQYF.

The V gene is TRBV7-9, the J gene TRBJ1-1; 7 bases match TRBD1. Germline trimming cut 5 bases from V and 5 bases from J; bases unmatched to any gene: 14. The CDR3 covers 16 residues. Per germline, CDR1 SEHNR and CDR2 FQNEAQ (reference sequence). The CDR3 DNA follows: TGTGCCAGCAGCGTACCCCCCCCGACAGGGAGTACTGAAGCTTTCTTT. This encodes CASSVPPPTGSTEAFF.

The chain couples TRBV6-5 to TRBJ1-2; TRBD1 is a possible D gene (5 bases). Germline V gives CDR1 MNHEY, CDR2 SVGAGI. The ends were cut back, 2 bases at V and 8 bases at J, with 21 bases in the middle. The CDR3 totals 16 residues. CDR3 DNA sequence: TGTGCCAGCAGTTACAGCCGGGAGCCGGGGACTACGGGCTACACCTTC. Translating gives CASSYSREPGTTGYTF.

The gene calls are TRBV5-6 and TRBJ2-2; D is unclear. V was clipped by 5 bases and J by 3 bases, with 5 bases between them. Germline V gives CDR1 SGHDT, CDR2 YYEEEE. The CDR3 sequence is 12 residues long. CDR3: CASRAYTGELFF. The CDR3 DNA reads as TGTGCCAGCAGGGCCTACACCGGGGAGCTGTTTTTT.

The V gene is TRBV19, the J gene TRBJ2-3, with 10 bases that match TRBD2. Trimming cost V 6 bases and J 2 bases; bases outside gene matches: 8. The germline V gene has CDR1 LNHDA and CDR2 SQIVND (reference sequence). CDR3 length: 16 residues. CDR3 coding DNA: TGTGCCAGTAGAGGATTGAGCGGGAGGGCCACAGATACGCAGTATTTT. The encoded protein is CASRGLSGRATDTQYF.

The rearrangement uses TRBV25-1 and TRBJ2-3; the match to TRBD2 covers 9 bases. J lost 2 bases, V lost 2 bases, and 5 bases had no gene match. Germline V gene data show CDR1 as MGHDK and CDR2 as SYGVNS. This CDR3 has 16 residues. The CDR3 protein is CASSEALAGFTDTQYF. The CDR3 DNA follows: TGTGCCAGCAGTGAAGCTCTAGCGGGGTTCACAGATACGCAGTATTTT. The whole variable domain, remainder taken from reference TRBV25-1 and TRBJ2-3, is EADIYQTPRYLVIGTGKKITLECSQTMGHDKMYWYQQDPGMELHLIHYSYGVNSTEKGDLSSESTVSRIRTEHFPLTLESARPSHTSQYLCASSEALAGFTDTQYFGPGTRLTVL.

V is TRBV5-4 and J is TRBJ2-7; 10 positions agree with TRBD1. The CDR3 covers 14 residues. The trim removed 3 bases at V and 3 bases at J, leaving 3 bases unmatched. In germline, CDR1 is SGHNT, CDR2 YYREEE (reference sequence). CDR3 coding DNA: TGTGCCAGCAGCTCGGGACAGGGGCTCTACGAGCAGTACTTC. Encoded protein: CASSSGQGLYEQYF.

This clone was picked up many times. This sequence joins TRBV28 and TRBJ2-3; 11 positions agree with TRBD2. The V gene's germline CDR1 is MDHEN and CDR2 SYDVKM. This CDR3 has 16 residues. Trimming cost V 6 bases and J 7 bases; bases outside gene matches: 12. The CDR3 reads CASSPLAGGLSNTQYF. CDR3 DNA: TGTGCCAGCAGCCCGCTAGCGGGAGGCCTGAGTAATACGCAGTATTTT.

In the case of this clone: One junction end disagrees with the germline gene, perhaps due to a read error. This sequence joins TRBV9 and TRBJ2-5; possible D gene TRBD2, 6 bases. This CDR3 has 17 amino acids. CDR1 and CDR2 (germline): SGDLS, YYNGEE. As DNA, the CDR3 is TGTGCCAGCACCGTAGGGCGTGGAGGGAGTCTGTTAGAGACCCAGTACTTC. Residues: CASTVGRGGSLLETQYF.

This clone appeared once. The chain uses TRBV5-4 and TRBJ2-5, with 9 nucleotides matching TRBD2. Matching the DNA end better, TRBJ2-7 makes the J call doubtful. This CDR3 region has 14 residues. Germline V gives CDR1 SGHNT, CDR2 YYREEE (reference sequence). CDR3 protein: CASSFSGGTYEQYF. CDR3 sequence (DNA): TGTGCCAGCAGCTTTAGCGGGGGTACCTACGAGCAGTACTTC.

The rearrangement joins TRBV6-1 to TRBJ2-2, with D uncertain. CDR1 MNHNS and CDR2 SASEGT come from the germline V gene. This CDR3 is built from 14 residues. V gave up 6 bases and J gave up 1 base, with 9 bases separating them. The CDR3 coding sequence is TGTGCCAGCAGAGATAACAGGAACACCGGGGAGCTGTTTTTT. It yields the protein CASRDNRNTGELFF.

The chain employs TRBV7-6 and TRBJ2-7; TRBD2 matches 13 bases. After removal of 1 base from V and 4 bases from J, the junction contained 4 bases not matched to a gene. Germline CDR1 SGHVS, CDR2 FNYEAQ. This CDR3 region has 16 residues. The CDR3 nucleotides are TGTGCCAGCAGCTTAGGGACTAGCGGGAGTAGGTACGAGCAGTACTTC. Its translation is CASSLGTSGSRYEQYF.

This chain connects TRBV6-4 to TRBJ2-7, with TRBD1 identical over 9 bases. Germline assignment: CDR1 MRHNA and CDR2 SNTAGT. This CDR3 has 15 amino acids. V lost 8 bases, J lost 3 bases, and 11 bases stayed unmatched. Here the CDR3 reads CASVGTGIGCYEQYF. The CDR3 bases are TGTGCCAGCGTGGGGACAGGGATAGGATGCTACGAGCAGTACTTC.

In DNA form, the CDR3 reads TGTGCCAGCAGCGGACGGGCGACTAGCGGAGTTTACAATGAGCAGTTCTTC. Its translation is CASSGRATSGVYNEQFF. J is TRBJ2-1 and V is TRBV9; TRBD2 agrees at 9 bases. The CDR3 is 17 amino acids. Germline CDR1 reads SGDLS; CDR2 reads YYNGEE. The junction had 11 bases not matched to a gene; V was cut back by 3 bases and J by 4 bases.

In its sample, this clone was seen a few times. The CDR3 sequence: CASNHSGQGSLSNQPQHF. Here the CDR3 DNA reads TGTGCCAGCAACCACTCGGGACAGGGTTCCCTTAGCAATCAGCCCCAGCATTTT. The V and J genes are TRBV27 and TRBJ1-5; 9 positions agree with TRBD1. Germline V gene lookup returns CDR1 MNHEY and CDR2 SMNVEV (reference sequence). There are 18 residues in the CDR3. V dropped 7 bases and J dropped 0; count of bases not matched to a gene: 13.

CDR3 sequence (DNA): TGTGCCAGCAGTGTCGACAGTTTCAACGACGAGCAGTACTTC. As protein: CASSVDSFNDEQYF. The chain carries TRBV2 and TRBJ2-7; tentative D call: TRBD1 (5 bases). Germline CDR1 and CDR2: SNHLY and FYNNEI. The CDR3 runs to 14 residues. V lost 4 bases and J lost 5, with 15 bases in between.